The subject of this entry is one TCR beta chain. Germline values: CDR1 MDHEN, CDR2 SYDVKM. Trimming took 4 bases from V and 0 from J; bases not matched to a gene: 2. This CDR3 region has 15 residues. The sample originates from a study of control samples from healthy donors and cancer patients. Sequenced by immunoSEQ multiplex PCR; TCRdb stores in-frame clones only, minus some. There are roughly 130,000 clones in the sample; 70% to 90% occur only once, and roughly 3.2% lies in the top ten. The sequencing sample was made of blood. V gene TRBV28 combines with J gene TRBJ1-3, with 8 bases matching TRBD1. This TCR was sampled from a man aged 45-60 years in good health. CDR3 nucleotide sequence: TGTGCCAGCAGTTCCGGACAGGGCTCTGGAAACACCATATATTTT. Translation gives CASSSGQGSGNTIYF.